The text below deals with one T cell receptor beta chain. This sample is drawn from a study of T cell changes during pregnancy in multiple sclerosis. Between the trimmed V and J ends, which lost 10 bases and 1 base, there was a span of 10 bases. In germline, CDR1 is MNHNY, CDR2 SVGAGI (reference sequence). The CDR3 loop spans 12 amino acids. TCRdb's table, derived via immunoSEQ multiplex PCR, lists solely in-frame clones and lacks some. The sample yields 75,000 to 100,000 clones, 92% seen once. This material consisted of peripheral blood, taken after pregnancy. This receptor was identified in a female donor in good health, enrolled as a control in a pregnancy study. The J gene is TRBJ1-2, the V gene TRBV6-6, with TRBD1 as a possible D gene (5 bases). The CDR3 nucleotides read TGTGCCACGGGGGATTTTAACTATGGCTACACCTTC. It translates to CATGDFNYGYTF.